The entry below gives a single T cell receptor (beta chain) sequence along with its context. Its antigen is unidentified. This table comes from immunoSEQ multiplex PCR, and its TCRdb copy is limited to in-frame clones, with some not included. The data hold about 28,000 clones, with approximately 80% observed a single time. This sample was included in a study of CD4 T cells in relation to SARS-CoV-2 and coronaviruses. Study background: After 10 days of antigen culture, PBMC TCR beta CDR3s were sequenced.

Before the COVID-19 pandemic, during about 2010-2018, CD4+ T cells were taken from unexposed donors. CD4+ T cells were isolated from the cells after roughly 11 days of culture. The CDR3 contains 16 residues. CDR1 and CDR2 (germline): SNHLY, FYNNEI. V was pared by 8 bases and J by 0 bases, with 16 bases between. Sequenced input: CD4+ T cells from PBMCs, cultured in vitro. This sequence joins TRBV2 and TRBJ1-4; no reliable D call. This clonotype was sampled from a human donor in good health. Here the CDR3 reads CASELGRVATNEKLFF. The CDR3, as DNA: TGTGCCAGCGAGTTGGGAAGGGTTGCAACTAATGAAAAACTGTTTTTT.